Listed here are 31 T cell receptor beta chains from one sample, sequenced in a study of blood T cell repertoires in COVID-19. This table comes from immunoSEQ multiplex PCR, and its TCRdb copy is limited to in-frame clones, with some not included. Among a few hundred thousand clones, over 70% were seen once, and the ten largest hold more than 8.5%. Sample: peripheral blood. The receptor source for this set is a woman aged 65 to 85 with COVID-19, enrolled during active disease.

This chain uses TRBV30 with TRBJ2-6; D gene ambiguous. V was pared by 0 bases and J by 2 bases, with 17 bases between. The CDR3 totals 18 residues. CDR1 and CDR2 from the germline V gene are GTSNPN and SVGIG (reference sequence). This CDR3 reads CAWSVLWQRSTGANVLTF. CDR3 nucleotides: TGTGCCTGGAGTGTACTATGGCAGAGATCAACTGGGGCCAACGTCCTGACTTTC.

Only one count was recorded for this clone. The chain couples TRBV27 to TRBJ1-4, with 9 bases identical to TRBD1. CDR3 size: 14 residues. Trimming at V came to 5 bases and at J to 4 bases, leaving 2 bases not matched to a gene. Per germline, CDR1 MNHEY and CDR2 SMNVEV (reference sequence). The CDR3 spells CASSRTGDNEKLFF. In DNA form, the CDR3 reads TGTGCCAGCAGTAGGACAGGGGATAATGAAAAACTGTTTTTT.

This chain uses TRBV6-1 with TRBJ2-7, with unresolved D. V was pared by 2 bases and J by 4 bases, with 9 bases between. From germline, CDR1 is MNHNS and CDR2 SASEGT. The CDR3 spans 13 residues. In DNA, the CDR3 is TGTGCCAGCAGTGAAAATCTAGATTACGAGCAGTACTTC. It encodes CASSENLDYEQYF.

The J gene is TRBJ2-1, the V gene TRBV6-5; 12 bases map to TRBD2. Germline lookup yields CDR1 MNHEY and CDR2 SVGAGI. The CDR3 is made up of 14 amino acids. The trim removed 8 bases at V and 10 bases at J, leaving 9 bases unmatched. This chain's CDR3 is CASGRTSGTREQFF. CDR3 nucleotides: TGTGCCAGCGGCCGGACTAGCGGGACCCGAGAGCAGTTCTTC.

This sequence joins TRBV6-5 and TRBJ1-1; 10 bases agree with TRBD1. After removal of 6 bases from V and 2 bases from J, the junction contained 3 bases not matched to a gene. The germline V gene encodes CDR1 MNHEY and CDR2 SVGAGI. The CDR3 covers 14 residues. CDR3 in amino acids: CASRRQGANTEAFF. The CDR3 DNA follows: TGTGCCAGCAGGAGACAGGGGGCAAACACTGAAGCTTTCTTT.

The CDR3 bases are TGCGCCAGCAGCTTTGGGTACTCACAGAGGAACACTGAAGCTTTCTTT. This encodes CASSFGYSQRNTEAFF. The rearrangement links TRBV5-1 to TRBJ1-1; D remains unclear. The CDR3 runs 16 residues. Germline lookup yields CDR1 SGHRS and CDR2 YFSETQ. The V end lost 2 bases, the J end lost 1 base, and 15 bases lay between the germline ends.

CDR3: CAISEGGTEKLFF. DNA of the CDR3: TGTGCCATCAGTGAAGGGGGCACTGAAAAACTGTTTTTT. The chain employs TRBV10-3 and TRBJ1-4, with 7 bases matching TRBD1. Germline V gene sequence: CDR1 ENHRY, CDR2 SYGVKD. V lost 3 bases and J lost 7; bases outside the gene matches: 2. The length of the CDR3 is 13 residues.

This clone showed up just once. The rearrangement links TRBV4-3 to TRBJ1-2; TRBD1 matches at 8 bases. The CDR3 spans 16 residues. J was trimmed by 3 bases and V by 1 base; bases with no gene match: 7. Germline V gene sequence: CDR1 LGHNA, CDR2 YSLEER. CDR3 coding DNA: TGCGCCAGCAGCCAAGGATCGACAGGGGAGTACTATGGCTACACCTTC. Protein: CASSQGSTGEYYGYTF.

The chain recombines TRBV18 with TRBJ2-1, with 7 bases that match TRBD2. Germline V gene data show CDR1 as KGHSH and CDR2 as LQKENI. V shed 3 bases, J shed 4 bases, and the junction held 3 bases outside the gene matches. The length of the CDR3 is 14 residues. CDR3: CASSPGTTYNEQFF. The CDR3 nucleotides read TGTGCCAGCTCACCCGGGACTACATACAATGAGCAGTTCTTC.

This chain joins TRBV6-2 or TRBV6-3 and TRBJ1-2; tentative D call: TRBD1 (6 bases). Germline V lookup: CDR1 MNHEY, CDR2 SVGEGT. Between the trimmed V and J ends, which lost 5 bases and 2 bases, there was a span of 9 bases. The length of the CDR3 is 13 residues. The CDR3 nucleotides read TGTGCCAGCAGTACAGGGCTGAACTATGGCTACACCTTC. Its translation is CASSTGLNYGYTF.

The CDR3: CASSERTGVPGQYF. CDR3 sequence (DNA): TGTGCCAGCAGTGAAAGGACAGGGGTTCCCGGGCAGTACTTC. V gene TRBV6-1 combines with J gene TRBJ2-7, with 9 bases lining up with TRBD1. V lost 2 bases and J lost 9; bases outside the gene matches: 8. CDR1 MNHNS and CDR2 SASEGT come from the germline V gene. This CDR3 region has 14 residues.

Regarding this clone: The sample carries other DNA sequences with the same CDR3. The chain employs TRBV30 and TRBJ1-5; 11 nucleotides line up with TRBD1. Per germline, CDR1 GTSNPN and CDR2 SVGIG (reference sequence). V shed 5 bases and J 6 bases; nucleotides not matched to a gene: 3. There are 13 residues in the CDR3. CDR3 nucleotide sequence: TGTGCCTGGGGACAGGGGGCTGGTCAGCCCCAGCATTTT. Its protein product is CAWGQGAGQPQHF.

The gene calls are TRBV2 and TRBJ1-2; 12 nucleotides match TRBD1. This CDR3 spans 17 amino acids. Germline-derived CDR1 and CDR2 are SNHLY and FYNNEI. After removal of 7 bases from V and 8 bases from J, the junction contained 17 bases not matched to a gene. This CDR3 is CASTLIGPGQGAEGYTF. CDR3 DNA sequence: TGTGCCAGCACCTTAATCGGGCCGGGACAGGGGGCCGAGGGCTACACCTTC.

The V gene is TRBV30, the J gene TRBJ2-7; possible D gene TRBD2, 6 bases. V dropped 4 bases and J dropped 2 bases, with 15 bases sitting between them. Per germline, CDR1 GTSNPN and CDR2 SVGIG (reference sequence). CDR3 length equals 14 residues. The CDR3 loop reads CAWIGASATYEQYF. For the CDR3, the DNA is TGTGCCTGGATCGGGGCTAGCGCCACCTACGAGCAGTACTTC.

This clone has only one observation. The chain has TRBV19 and TRBJ2-1; 7 bases align to TRBD2. CDR1 is LNHDA, CDR2 SQIVND, per germline (reference sequence). The CDR3 extends over 15 amino acids. The trim removed 1 base at V and 7 bases at J, leaving 7 bases unmatched. As DNA, the CDR3 is TGTGCCAGTAGTATAGTGGGCGGGAGTGGGAATGAGCAGTTCTTC. Amino acids: CASSIVGGSGNEQFF.

The J gene is TRBJ1-5, the V gene TRBV20-1; D is undetermined. The CDR3 contains 14 residues. V was pared by 3 bases and J by 2 bases, with 11 bases between. Germline V CDR1 and CDR2: DFQATT, SNEGSKA (reference sequence). The CDR3 is CSASFRRGNQPQHF. In nucleotides, the CDR3 is TGCAGTGCTAGTTTCCGTCGGGGCAATCAGCCCCAGCATTTT.

The V and J genes are TRBV3-1 (or the pseudogene TRBV3-2) and TRBJ2-5, with D uncertain. The CDR3 length is 14 residues. Germline values: CDR1 LGHDT, CDR2 YNNKEL (reference sequence). V was cut by 4 bases and J by 5 bases, with 14 bases left in between. The CDR3 here is CASSLYGGVETQYF. The DNA for the CDR3 is TGTGCCAGCAGCCTATACGGCGGCGTTGAGACCCAGTACTTC.

This chain connects TRBV14 to TRBJ2-7; D call uncertain. Germline V gene data show CDR1 as SGHDN and CDR2 as FVKESK. The CDR3 consists of 14 residues. Trimming left V 0 bases short and J 2 bases short, with 8 bases between. CDR3 amino acids: CASSQEFRAYEQYF. The DNA for the CDR3 is TGTGCCAGCAGCCAAGAGTTCCGAGCCTACGAGCAGTACTTC.

This clone was recorded once. The chain carries TRBV5-1 and TRBJ2-1; perhaps TRBD2 as D (6 bases). Per the germline V gene, CDR1 is SGHRS and CDR2 is YFSETQ. Trimming removed 1 base from V and 5 bases from J, with 10 bases in between. This CDR3 has 14 amino acids. The CDR3, as DNA: TGCGCCAGCAGCTTGCCTTGGACTAACAATGAGCAGTTCTTC. Its translation is CASSLPWTNNEQFF.

This chain connects TRBV30 to TRBJ2-7, with a weak D call TRBD2 (6 bases). V shed 2 bases and J shed 2 bases, with 7 bases lying between them. This CDR3 region has 12 residues. Germline V gene sequence: CDR1 GTSNPN, CDR2 SVGIG (reference sequence). This CDR3 is CAWSWGAYEQYF. In DNA, the CDR3 is TGTGCCTGGAGTTGGGGGGCCTACGAGCAGTACTTC.

The chain is built from TRBV27 and TRBJ1-4; D is unclear. CDR1 MNHEY and CDR2 SMNVEV come from the germline V gene (reference sequence). The CDR3 sequence is 13 residues long. V was clipped by 3 bases and J by 10 bases, with 12 bases between them. The CDR3 DNA sequence: TGTGCCAGCAGTTTCCGGGAATCGGCAAAACTGTTTTTT. Translating it yields CASSFRESAKLFF.

The CDR3 region has the DNA TGTGCCAGCACCTTAACAGGGGGCTCGCCAGCAGGGGAGCAGTACTTC. Amino acids: CASTLTGGSPAGEQYF. The chain uses TRBV28 and TRBJ2-7; TRBD1 matches 9 bases. V shed 7 bases, J shed 7 bases, and the junction held 17 bases outside the gene matches. Germline CDR1 is MDHEN and CDR2 is SYDVKM. The CDR3 sequence is 16 residues long.

V usage is TRBV28 and J usage is TRBJ1-3; D ambiguous. CDR3 length equals 15 residues. Trimming stripped 6 bases from V and 4 bases from J, with 16 bases between. Germline values: CDR1 MDHEN, CDR2 SYDVKM. The CDR3 DNA is TGTGCCAGCAGCTACCGAACAGTGACGGGAAACACCATATATTTT. This translates into CASSYRTVTGNTIYF.

This clone was found a few times. The rearrangement uses TRBV7-8 and TRBJ1-2; D is ambiguous. Germline lookup yields CDR1 SGHVS and CDR2 FQNEAQ. The CDR3 covers 15 residues. V was cut by 3 bases and J by 0 bases, with 11 bases left in between. This chain's CDR3 is CASSFGPDTNYGYTF. DNA for the CDR3: TGTGCCAGCAGCTTTGGTCCAGATACTAACTATGGCTACACCTTC.

The chain is built from TRBV20-1 and TRBJ2-2; 12 bases align to TRBD2. V shed 3 bases, J shed 5 bases, and the junction held 13 bases outside the gene matches. Germline loops: CDR1 DFQATT, CDR2 SNEGSKA (reference sequence). This CDR3 contains 18 residues. The CDR3 spells CSASSPVTSGRRTGELFF. CDR3 nucleotide sequence: TGCAGTGCTAGTTCCCCAGTGACTAGCGGGAGACGGACCGGGGAGCTGTTTTTT.

The chain uses TRBV19 and TRBJ1-2; D remains ambiguous. The CDR3 consists of 17 residues. V was cut by 3 bases and J by 1 base, with 18 bases left in between. Per germline, CDR1 LNHDA and CDR2 SQIVND (reference sequence). The CDR3 reads CASSMPANGRNNYGYTF. DNA for the CDR3: TGTGCCAGTAGTATGCCCGCCAACGGCAGGAATAACTATGGCTACACCTTC.

This rearrangement joins TRBV2 to TRBJ1-5; D remains unclear. Germline V CDR1 and CDR2: SNHLY, FYNNEI. The V end was cut by 7 bases, the J end by 11 bases, with 18 bases between. The CDR3 is 13 amino acids. The CDR3 DNA is TGTGCCAGCACTCAGTCCGGAGAGGGAGCCCAGCATTTT. It specifies CASTQSGEGAQHF.

The rearrangement uses TRBV2 and TRBJ2-2; 13 bases are a match to TRBD2. Germline V lookup: CDR1 SNHLY, CDR2 FYNNEI. The CDR3 loop spans 14 amino acids. J was trimmed by 5 bases and V by 10 bases; bases with no gene match: 4. In nucleotides, the CDR3 is TGTGCCACTACGACTAGCGGGAGGACCGGGGAGCTGTTTTTT. Encoded protein: CATTTSGRTGELFF.

This clone was recorded only once. The chain uses TRBV6-2 or TRBV6-3 and TRBJ2-7; TRBD1 matches at 11 bases. The CDR3 spans 15 residues. J was trimmed by 3 bases and V by 5 bases; bases with no gene match: 6. CDR1 MNHEY and CDR2 SVGEGT come from the germline V gene. This chain's CDR3 is CASSRGGTGGYEQYF. The CDR3 region has the DNA TGTGCCAGCAGTCGAGGCGGGACAGGGGGCTACGAGCAGTACTTC.

This clone was observed a few times. V is TRBV7-2 and J is TRBJ2-6; D may be TRBD2 (5 bases). V shed 6 bases and J shed 2 bases, with 20 bases lying between them. The germline CDR1 and CDR2 sequences are SGHTA and FQGNSA. The CDR3 runs 18 residues. Written as DNA, the CDR3 is TGTGCCAGCAGGTCCCCCTGGGGTCGGGAAACTGGGGCCAACGTCCTGACTTTC. Amino acid sequence: CASRSPWGRETGANVLTF.

The rearrangement joins TRBV7-9 to TRBJ1-2; TRBD1 is a possible D gene (5 bases). The germline CDR1 and CDR2 sequences are SEHNR and FQNEAQ (reference sequence). The length of the CDR3 is 13 residues. Deletions cut 1 base from V and 6 bases from J, with 9 bases between. DNA of the CDR3: TGTGCCAGCAGCTTAGTGGGGCAGGATGGCTACACCTTC. This sequence encodes CASSLVGQDGYTF.